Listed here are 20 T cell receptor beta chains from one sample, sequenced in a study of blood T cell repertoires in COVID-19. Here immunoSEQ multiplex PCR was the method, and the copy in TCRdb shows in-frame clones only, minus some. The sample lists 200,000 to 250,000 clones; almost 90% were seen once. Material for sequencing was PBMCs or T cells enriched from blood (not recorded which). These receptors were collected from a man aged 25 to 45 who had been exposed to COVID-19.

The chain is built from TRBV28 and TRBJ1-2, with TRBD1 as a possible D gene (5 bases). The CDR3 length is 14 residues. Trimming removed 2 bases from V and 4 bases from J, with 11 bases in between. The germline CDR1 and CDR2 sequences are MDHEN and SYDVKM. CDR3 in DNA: TGTGCCAGCAGTTTAGCGGGACGGCTCTATGGCTACACCTTC. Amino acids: CASSLAGRLYGYTF.

CDR3 loop: CASSLAQGYEQFF. DNA of the CDR3: TGCGCCAGCAGCTTGGCTCAGGGTTATGAGCAGTTCTTC. This chain links TRBV5-1 with TRBJ2-1; D might be TRBD1 (5 bases). The CDR3 totals 13 residues. V lost 0 bases to trimming and J lost 8 bases, with 9 bases between them. The germline V gene encodes CDR1 SGHRS and CDR2 YFSETQ.

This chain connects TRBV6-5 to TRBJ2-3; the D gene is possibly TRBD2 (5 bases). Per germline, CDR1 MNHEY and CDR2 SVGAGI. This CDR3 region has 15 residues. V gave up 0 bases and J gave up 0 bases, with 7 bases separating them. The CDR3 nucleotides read TGTGCCAGCAGTTACTCGACGGGGAGCACAGATACGCAGTATTTT. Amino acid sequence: CASSYSTGSTDTQYF.

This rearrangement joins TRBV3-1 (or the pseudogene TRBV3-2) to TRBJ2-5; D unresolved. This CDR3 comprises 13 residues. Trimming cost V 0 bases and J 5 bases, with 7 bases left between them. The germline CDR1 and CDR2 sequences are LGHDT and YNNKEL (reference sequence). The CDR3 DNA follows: TGTGCCAGCAGCCAAGATCAACTGGAGACCCAGTACTTC. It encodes CASSQDQLETQYF.

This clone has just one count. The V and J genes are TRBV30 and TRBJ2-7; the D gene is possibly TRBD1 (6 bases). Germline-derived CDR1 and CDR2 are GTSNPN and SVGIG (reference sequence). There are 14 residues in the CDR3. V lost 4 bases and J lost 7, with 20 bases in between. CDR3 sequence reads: CAWTPTGPLGEQYF. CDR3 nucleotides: TGTGCCTGGACCCCGACAGGACCCCTCGGGGAGCAGTACTTC.

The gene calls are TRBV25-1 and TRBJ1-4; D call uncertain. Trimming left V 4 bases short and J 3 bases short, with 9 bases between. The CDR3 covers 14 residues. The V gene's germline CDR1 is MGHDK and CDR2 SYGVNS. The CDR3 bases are TGTGCCAGCAGTGTTGCGGGTGCTAATGAAAAACTGTTTTTT. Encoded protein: CASSVAGANEKLFF.

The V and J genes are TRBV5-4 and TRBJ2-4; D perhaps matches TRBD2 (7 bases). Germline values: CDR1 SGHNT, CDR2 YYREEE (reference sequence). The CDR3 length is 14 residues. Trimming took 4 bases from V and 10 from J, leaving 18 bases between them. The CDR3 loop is CASSPQTRGAIQYF. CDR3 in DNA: TGTGCCAGCAGCCCTCAAACTCGGGGGGCTATTCAGTACTTC.

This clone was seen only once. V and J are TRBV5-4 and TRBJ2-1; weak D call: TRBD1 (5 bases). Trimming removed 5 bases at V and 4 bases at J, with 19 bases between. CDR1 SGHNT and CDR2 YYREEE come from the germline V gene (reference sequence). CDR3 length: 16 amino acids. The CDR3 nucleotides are TGTGCCAGCAGTTCCTCAGGGTATCACAAATACAATGAGCAGTTCTTC. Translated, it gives CASSSSGYHKYNEQFF. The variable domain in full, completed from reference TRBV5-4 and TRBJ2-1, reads ETGVTQSPTHLIKTRGQQVTLRCSSQSGHNTVSWYQQALGQGPQFIFQYYREEENGRGNFPPRFSGLQFPNYSSELNVNALELDDSALYLCASSSSGYHKYNEQFFGPGTRLTVL.

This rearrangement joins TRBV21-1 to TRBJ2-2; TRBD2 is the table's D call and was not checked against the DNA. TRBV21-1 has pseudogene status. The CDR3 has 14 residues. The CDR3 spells CASSILEVTGELFF. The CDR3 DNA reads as TGTGCCAGCAGCATCCTCGAGGTCACCGGGGAGCTGTTTTTT.

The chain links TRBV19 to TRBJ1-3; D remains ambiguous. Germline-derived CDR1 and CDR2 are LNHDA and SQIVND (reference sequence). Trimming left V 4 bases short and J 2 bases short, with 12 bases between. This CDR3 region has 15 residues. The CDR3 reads CASSTQVSAGNTIYF. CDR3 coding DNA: TGTGCCAGTAGTACGCAGGTTAGCGCTGGAAACACCATATATTTT.

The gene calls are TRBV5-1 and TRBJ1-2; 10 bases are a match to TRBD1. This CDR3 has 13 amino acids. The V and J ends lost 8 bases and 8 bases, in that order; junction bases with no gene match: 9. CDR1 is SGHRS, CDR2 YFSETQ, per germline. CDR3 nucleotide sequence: TGCGCCAGTACCGTTGACAGGGGGCCAGGCTACACCTTC. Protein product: CASTVDRGPGYTF.

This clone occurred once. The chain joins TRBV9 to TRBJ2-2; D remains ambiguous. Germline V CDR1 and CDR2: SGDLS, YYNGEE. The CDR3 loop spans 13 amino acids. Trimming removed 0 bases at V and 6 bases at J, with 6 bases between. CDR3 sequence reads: CASSVAFAGELFF. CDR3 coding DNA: TGTGCCAGCAGCGTAGCGTTCGCCGGGGAGCTGTTTTTT.

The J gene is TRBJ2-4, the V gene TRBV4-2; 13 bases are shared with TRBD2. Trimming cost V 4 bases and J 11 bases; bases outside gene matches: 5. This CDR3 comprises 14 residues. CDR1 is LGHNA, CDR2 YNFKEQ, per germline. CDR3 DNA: TGTGCCAGCAGCCCCGGACTAGCGGGGGCGTTTCAGTACTTC. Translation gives CASSPGLAGAFQYF.

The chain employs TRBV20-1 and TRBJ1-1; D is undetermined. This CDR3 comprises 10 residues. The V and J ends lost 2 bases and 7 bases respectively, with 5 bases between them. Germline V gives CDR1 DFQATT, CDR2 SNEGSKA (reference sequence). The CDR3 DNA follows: TGCAGTGCTAGACGAGATGAAGCTTTCTTT. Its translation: CSARRDEAFF.

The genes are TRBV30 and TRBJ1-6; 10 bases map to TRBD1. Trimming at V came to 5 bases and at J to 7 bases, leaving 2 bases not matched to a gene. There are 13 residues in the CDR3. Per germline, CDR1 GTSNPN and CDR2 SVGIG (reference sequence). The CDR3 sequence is CAWGTGENSPLHF. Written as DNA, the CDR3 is TGTGCCTGGGGGACAGGGGAGAATTCACCCCTCCACTTT.

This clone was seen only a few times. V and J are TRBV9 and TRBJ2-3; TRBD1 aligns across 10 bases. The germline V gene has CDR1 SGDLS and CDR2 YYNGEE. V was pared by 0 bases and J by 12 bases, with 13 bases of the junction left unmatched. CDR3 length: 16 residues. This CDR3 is CASSVEGGDRGGRQYF. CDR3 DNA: TGTGCCAGCAGCGTAGAGGGAGGGGACAGGGGAGGTCGTCAGTATTTT.

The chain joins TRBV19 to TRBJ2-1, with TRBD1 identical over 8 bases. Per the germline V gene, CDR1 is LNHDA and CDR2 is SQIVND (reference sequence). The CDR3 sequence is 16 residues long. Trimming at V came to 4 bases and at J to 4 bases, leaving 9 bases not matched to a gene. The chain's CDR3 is CASSTKSGTGYNEQFF. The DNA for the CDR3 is TGTGCCAGTAGTACCAAGTCCGGGACAGGATACAATGAGCAGTTCTTC.

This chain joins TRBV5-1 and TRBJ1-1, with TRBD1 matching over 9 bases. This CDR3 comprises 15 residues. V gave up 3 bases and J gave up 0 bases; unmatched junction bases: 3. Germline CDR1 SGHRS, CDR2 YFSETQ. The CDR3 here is CASSSRQGVNTEAFF. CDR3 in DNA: TGCGCCAGCAGCTCCCGACAGGGGGTGAACACTGAAGCTTTCTTT.

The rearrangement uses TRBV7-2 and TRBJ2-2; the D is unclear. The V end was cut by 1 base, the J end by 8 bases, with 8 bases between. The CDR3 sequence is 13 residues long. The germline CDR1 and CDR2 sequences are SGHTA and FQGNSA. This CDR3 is CASSLGALGELFF. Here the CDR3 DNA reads TGTGCCAGCAGCTTAGGGGCATTGGGGGAGCTGTTTTTT.

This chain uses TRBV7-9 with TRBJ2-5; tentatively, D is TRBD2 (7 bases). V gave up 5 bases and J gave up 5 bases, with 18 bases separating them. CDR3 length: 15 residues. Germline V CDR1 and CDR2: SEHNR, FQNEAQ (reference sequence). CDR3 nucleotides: TGTGCCAGCAGCCCCGTTGGGGGGGCGCGGGAGACCCAGTACTTC. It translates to CASSPVGGARETQYF. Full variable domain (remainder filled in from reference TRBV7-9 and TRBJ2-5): DTGVSQNPRHKITKRGQNVTFRCDPISEHNRLYWYRQTLGQGPEFLTYFQNEAQLEKSRLLSDRFSAERPKGSFSTLEIQRTEQGDSAMYLCASSPVGGARETQYFGPGTRLLVL.